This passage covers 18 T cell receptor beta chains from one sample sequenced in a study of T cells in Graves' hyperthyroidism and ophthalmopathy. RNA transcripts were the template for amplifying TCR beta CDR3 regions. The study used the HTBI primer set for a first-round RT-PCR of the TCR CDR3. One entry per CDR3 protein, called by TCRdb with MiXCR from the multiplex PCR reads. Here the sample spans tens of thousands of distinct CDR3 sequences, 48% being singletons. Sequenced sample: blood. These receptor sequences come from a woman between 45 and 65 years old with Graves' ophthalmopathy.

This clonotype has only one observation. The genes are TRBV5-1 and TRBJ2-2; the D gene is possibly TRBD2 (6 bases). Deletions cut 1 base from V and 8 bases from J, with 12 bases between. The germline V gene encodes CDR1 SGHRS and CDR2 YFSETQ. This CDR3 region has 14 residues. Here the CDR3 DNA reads TGCGCCAGCAGCTTGAGTAGCGGCGCGGGGGAGCTGTTTTTT. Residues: CASSLSSGAGELFF.

The CDR3 DNA sequence: TGTGCCAGCAGCTTAATGGGCGGGGGGGCTTCTAGGTCCTACAATGAGCAGTTCTTC. Residues: CASSLMGGGASRSYNEQFF. This chain uses TRBV7-3 with TRBJ2-1; 9 bases align to TRBD2. The V gene's germline CDR1 is SGHTA and CDR2 FQGTGA. The V gene end was trimmed by 1 base and the J gene end by 1 base; junction bases not matched to a gene: 11. CDR3 length: 19 amino acids.

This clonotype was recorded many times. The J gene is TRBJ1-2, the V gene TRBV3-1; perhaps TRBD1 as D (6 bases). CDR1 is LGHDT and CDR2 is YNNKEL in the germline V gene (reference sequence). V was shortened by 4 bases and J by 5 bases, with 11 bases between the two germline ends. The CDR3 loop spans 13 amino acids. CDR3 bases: TGTGCCAGCAGCCTACAGGGTAGTTATGGCTACACCTTC. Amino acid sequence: CASSLQGSYGYTF.

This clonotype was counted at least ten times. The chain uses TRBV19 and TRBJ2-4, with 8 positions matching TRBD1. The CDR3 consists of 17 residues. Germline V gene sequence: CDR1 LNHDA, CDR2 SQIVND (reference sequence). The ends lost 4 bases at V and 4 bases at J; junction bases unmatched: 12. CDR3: CASSSGRLGQAKNIQYF. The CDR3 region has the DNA TGTGCCAGTAGTAGCGGGCGGCTGGGACAGGCTAAAAACATTCAGTACTTC.

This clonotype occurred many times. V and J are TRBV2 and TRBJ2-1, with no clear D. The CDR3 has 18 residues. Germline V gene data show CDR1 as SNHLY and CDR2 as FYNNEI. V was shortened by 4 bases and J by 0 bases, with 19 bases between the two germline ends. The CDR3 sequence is CASSVQAEWVNSYNEQFF. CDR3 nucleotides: TGTGCCAGCAGTGTGCAGGCTGAGTGGGTTAACTCCTACAATGAGCAGTTCTTC.

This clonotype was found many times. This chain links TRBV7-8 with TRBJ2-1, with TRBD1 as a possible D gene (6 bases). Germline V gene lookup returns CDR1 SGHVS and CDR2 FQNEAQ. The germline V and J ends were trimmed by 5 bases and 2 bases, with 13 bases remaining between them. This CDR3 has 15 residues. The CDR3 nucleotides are TGTGCCAGCAGCCCCCCCGGGACACCCTACAATGAGCAGTTCTTC. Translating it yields CASSPPGTPYNEQFF. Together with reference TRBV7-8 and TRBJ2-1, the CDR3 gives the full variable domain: GAGVSQSPRYKVAKRGQDVALRCDPISGHVSLFWYQQALGQGPEFLTYFQNEAQLDKSGLPSDRFFAERPEGSVSTLKIQRTQQEDSAVYLCASSPPGTPYNEQFFGPGTRLTVL.

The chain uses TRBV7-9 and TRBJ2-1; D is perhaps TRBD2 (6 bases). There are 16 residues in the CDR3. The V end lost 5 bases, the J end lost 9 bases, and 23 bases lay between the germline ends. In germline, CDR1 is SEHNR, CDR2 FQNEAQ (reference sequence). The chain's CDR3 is CASSPPGSLANGEQFF. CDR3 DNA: TGTGCCAGCAGCCCCCCGGGGTCCCTAGCGAATGGTGAGCAGTTCTTC.

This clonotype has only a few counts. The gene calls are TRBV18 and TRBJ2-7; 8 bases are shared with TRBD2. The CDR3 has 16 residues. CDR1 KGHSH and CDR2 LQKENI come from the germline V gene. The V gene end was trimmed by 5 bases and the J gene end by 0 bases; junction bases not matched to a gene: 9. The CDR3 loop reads CASSYFSGASSYEQYF. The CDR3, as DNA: TGTGCCAGCTCATACTTTAGCGGGGCTAGCTCCTACGAGCAGTACTTC.

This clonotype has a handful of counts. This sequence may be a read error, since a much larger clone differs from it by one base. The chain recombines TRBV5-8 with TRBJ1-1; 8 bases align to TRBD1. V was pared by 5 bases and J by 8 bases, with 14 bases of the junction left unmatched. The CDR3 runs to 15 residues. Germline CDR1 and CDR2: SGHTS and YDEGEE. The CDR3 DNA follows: TGTGCCAGCAGTCTTTCGTGGACAGGGTCTAGGGAAGCTTTCTTT. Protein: CASSLSWTGSREAFF.

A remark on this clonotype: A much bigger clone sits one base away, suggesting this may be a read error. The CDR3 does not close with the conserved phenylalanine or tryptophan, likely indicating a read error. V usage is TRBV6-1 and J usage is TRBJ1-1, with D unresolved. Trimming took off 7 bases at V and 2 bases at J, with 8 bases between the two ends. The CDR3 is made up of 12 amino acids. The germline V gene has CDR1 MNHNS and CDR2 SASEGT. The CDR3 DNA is TGTGCCAGCATGGCCTACAACACTGAAGCTTTCGTT. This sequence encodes CASMAYNTEAFV.

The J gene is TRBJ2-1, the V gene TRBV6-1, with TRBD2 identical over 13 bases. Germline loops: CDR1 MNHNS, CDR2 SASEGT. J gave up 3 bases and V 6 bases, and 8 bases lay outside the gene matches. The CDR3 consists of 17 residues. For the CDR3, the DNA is TGTGCCAGCAGCCGACGACGACTAGCGGGAGGCTACAATGAGCAGTTCTTC. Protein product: CASSRRRLAGGYNEQFF.

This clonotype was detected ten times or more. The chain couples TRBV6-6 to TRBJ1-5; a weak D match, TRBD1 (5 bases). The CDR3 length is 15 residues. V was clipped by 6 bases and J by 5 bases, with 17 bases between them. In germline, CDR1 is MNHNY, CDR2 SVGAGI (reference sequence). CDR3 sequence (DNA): TGTGCCAGCAGAGGGGAGCAGGGTTGGGATCAGCCCCAGCATTTT. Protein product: CASRGEQGWDQPQHF.

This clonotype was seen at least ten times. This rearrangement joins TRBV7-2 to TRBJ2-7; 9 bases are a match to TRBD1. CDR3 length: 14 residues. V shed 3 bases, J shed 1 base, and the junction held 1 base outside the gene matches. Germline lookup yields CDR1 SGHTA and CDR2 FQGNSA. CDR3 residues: CASSFGQGSYEQYF. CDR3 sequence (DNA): TGTGCCAGCAGCTTCGGACAGGGGTCCTACGAGCAGTACTTC.

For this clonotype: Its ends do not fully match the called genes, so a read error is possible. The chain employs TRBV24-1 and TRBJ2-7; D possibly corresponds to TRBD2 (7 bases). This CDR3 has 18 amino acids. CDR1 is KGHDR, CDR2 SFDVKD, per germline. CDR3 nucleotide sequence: TGTGCCACCAGTGACTCCGGAATCCGGGGGGCGTTCGCCTACGAGCAGTCCTTC. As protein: CATSDSGIRGAFAYEQSF.

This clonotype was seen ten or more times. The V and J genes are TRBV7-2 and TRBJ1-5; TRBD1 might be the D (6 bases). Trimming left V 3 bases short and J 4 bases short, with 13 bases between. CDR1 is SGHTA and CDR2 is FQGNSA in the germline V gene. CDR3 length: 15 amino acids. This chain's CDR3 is CASSLGGQRNQPQHF. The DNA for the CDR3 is TGTGCCAGCAGCTTGGGCGGACAGAGAAATCAGCCCCAGCATTTT.

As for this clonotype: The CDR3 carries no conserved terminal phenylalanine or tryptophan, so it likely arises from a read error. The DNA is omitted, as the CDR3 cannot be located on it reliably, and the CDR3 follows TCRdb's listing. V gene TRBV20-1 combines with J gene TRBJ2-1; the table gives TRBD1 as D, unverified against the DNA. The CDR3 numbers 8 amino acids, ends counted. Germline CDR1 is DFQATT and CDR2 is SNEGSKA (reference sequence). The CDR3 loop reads CSATGLRG.

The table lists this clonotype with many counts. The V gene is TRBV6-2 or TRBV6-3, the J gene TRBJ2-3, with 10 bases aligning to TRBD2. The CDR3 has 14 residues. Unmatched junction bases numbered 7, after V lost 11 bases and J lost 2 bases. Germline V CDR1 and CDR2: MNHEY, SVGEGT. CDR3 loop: CAGRGLAITDTQYF. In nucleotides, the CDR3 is TGTGCCGGGCGGGGACTAGCGATCACAGATACGCAGTATTTT.

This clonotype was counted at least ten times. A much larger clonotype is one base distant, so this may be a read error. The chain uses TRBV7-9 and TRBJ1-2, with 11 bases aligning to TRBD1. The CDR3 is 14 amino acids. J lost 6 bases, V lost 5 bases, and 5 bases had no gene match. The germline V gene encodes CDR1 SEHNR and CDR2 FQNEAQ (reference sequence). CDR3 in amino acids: CASSRGQGANGYTF. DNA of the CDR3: TGTGCCAGCAGCAGAGGACAGGGGGCTAATGGCTACACCTTC.